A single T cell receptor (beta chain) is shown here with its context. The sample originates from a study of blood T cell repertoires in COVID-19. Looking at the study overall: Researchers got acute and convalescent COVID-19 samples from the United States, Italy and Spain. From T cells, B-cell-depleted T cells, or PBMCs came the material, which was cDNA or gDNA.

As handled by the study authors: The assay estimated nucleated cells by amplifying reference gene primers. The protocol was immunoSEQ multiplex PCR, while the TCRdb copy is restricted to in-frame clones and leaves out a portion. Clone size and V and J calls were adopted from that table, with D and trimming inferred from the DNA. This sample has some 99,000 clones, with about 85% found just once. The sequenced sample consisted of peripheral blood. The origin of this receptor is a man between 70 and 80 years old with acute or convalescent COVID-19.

This chain's CDR3 is CASSGTVGGGTNEKLFF. The DNA of the CDR3 is TGTGCCAGCAGTGGTACAGTCGGGGGGGGAACTAATGAAAAACTGTTTTTT. This sequence joins TRBV6-1 and TRBJ1-4, with D possibly TRBD1 on 5 matching bases. This CDR3 contains 17 residues. Germline V gene sequence: CDR1 MNHNS, CDR2 SASEGT. The V and J ends lost 4 bases and 1 base respectively, with 16 bases between them.